The present TCR beta chain was sequenced within a study of cytomegalovirus exposure and HLA in healthy donors. This CDR3 has 15 amino acids. Germline lookup yields CDR1 LNHDA and CDR2 SQIVND (reference sequence). Deletions cut 5 bases from V and 0 bases from J, with 10 bases between. The PCR was carried out with 60 Vbeta primers and 13 Jbeta primers. TCRdb's table, derived via immunoSEQ multiplex PCR, lists solely in-frame clones and lacks some. The sample holds approximately 200,000 clones, approximately 79% seen once. Findings of the study overall: Previously analyzed data showed that most TCR beta V segments were productive at a frequency of about 87% or about 30%.

In regard to this clone: No antigen is known for it.

Sequencing was performed on PBMCs. V and J are TRBV19 and TRBJ1-4; the D is unclear. This TCR came from a woman aged 25 to 45 in good health and CMV-seropositive. CDR3 amino acids: CASSGPTSTNEKLFF. The DNA of the CDR3 is TGTGCCAGTAGTGGGCCCACGTCAACTAATGAAAAACTGTTTTTT.